The 14 T cell receptor beta chains below all came from one sample that was sequenced in a study of cytomegalovirus exposure and HLA in healthy donors. Amplification used 60 Vbeta primers and 13 Jbeta primers. The repertoire was sequenced with immunoSEQ multiplex PCR; TCRdb's copy has only in-frame clones and lacks some. This sample has approximately 150,000 clones; over 80% occur once, and the top ten carry over 2%. Specimen: PBMCs. The source of these receptors is a male donor in good health and CMV-seronegative.

The chain recombines TRBV19 with TRBJ1-3; D remains unclear. The CDR3 spans 12 residues. Germline V gives CDR1 LNHDA, CDR2 SQIVND (reference sequence). CDR3 protein: CATKPSGNTIYF. The CDR3 nucleotides read TGTGCGACTAAACCCTCTGGAAACACCATATATTTT.

V is TRBV30 and J is TRBJ1-5, with 8 bases aligning to TRBD1. Germline CDR1 and CDR2: GTSNPN and SVGIG (reference sequence). CDR3 length equals 17 residues. The trim removed 1 base at V and 0 bases at J, leaving 8 bases unmatched. The CDR3 nucleotides are TGTGCCTGGAGTGAAGGGACAGGAGGTTATAGCAATCAGCCCCAGCATTTT. Encoded protein: CAWSEGTGGYSNQPQHF.

V gene TRBV7-2 combines with J gene TRBJ2-5; tentatively, D is TRBD2 (7 bases). This CDR3 is 16 amino acids long. Germline assignment: CDR1 SGHTA and CDR2 FQGNSA. The V and J ends lost 0 bases and 5 bases respectively, with 16 bases between them. In nucleotides, the CDR3 is TGTGCCAGCAGCTTAGCAGTGGGGGGGCTTAGGGAGACCCAGTACTTC. As protein: CASSLAVGGLRETQYF.

A few counts support this clone. The rearrangement uses TRBV27 and TRBJ1-2; D is uncertain. Germline values: CDR1 MNHEY, CDR2 SMNVEV (reference sequence). The CDR3 totals 16 residues. Trimming shortened V by 5 bases and J by 2 bases, and 18 bases separated the two germline ends. CDR3 in DNA: TGTGCCAGCAGTCTCACCAGTCCAGGAAGAAACTATGGCTACACCTTC. Protein product: CASSLTSPGRNYGYTF.

V gene TRBV4-1 combines with J gene TRBJ2-3, with 8 bases lining up with TRBD2. J lost 4 bases, V lost 5 bases, and 8 bases had no gene match. The CDR3 spans 15 residues. CDR1 is MGHRA and CDR2 is YSYEKL in the germline V gene. CDR3 amino acids: CASSFGLASSDTQYF. CDR3 nucleotides: TGCGCCAGCAGCTTCGGACTAGCTAGCTCAGATACGCAGTATTTT.

This chain joins TRBV5-1 and TRBJ1-1; D remains unclear. Trimming removed 4 bases from V and 1 base from J, with 8 bases in between. This CDR3 has 13 amino acids. Germline CDR1 is SGHRS and CDR2 is YFSETQ. CDR3 coding DNA: TGCGCCAGCAGCGTCACCGGGAACACTGAAGCTTTCTTT. Translating it yields CASSVTGNTEAFF.

The chain couples TRBV5-6 to TRBJ1-2, with D possibly TRBD1 on 6 matching bases. The CDR3 has 14 amino acids. The germline gives CDR1 SGHDT, CDR2 YYEEEE. V gave up 5 bases and J gave up 2 bases, with 13 bases separating them. Here the CDR3 reads CASRSRGQNYGYTF. DNA of the CDR3: TGTGCCAGCAGATCCAGAGGACAGAACTATGGCTACACCTTC.

This sequence joins TRBV18 and TRBJ2-2, with a possible D match to TRBD1 (7 bases). The CDR3 sequence is 14 residues long. CDR1 KGHSH and CDR2 LQKENI come from the germline V gene. Trimming took off 2 bases at V and 6 bases at J, with 10 bases between the two ends. The CDR3, as DNA: TGTGCCAGCTCACCAGGAGGGGGCTCCGGGGAGCTGTTTTTT. This encodes CASSPGGGSGELFF.

This rearrangement joins TRBV7-2 to TRBJ2-7, with 8 bases aligning to TRBD1. The CDR3 runs to 14 residues. V lost 3 bases to trimming and J lost 2 bases; unmatched junction nucleotides: 3. Germline assignment: CDR1 SGHTA and CDR2 FQGNSA. In DNA form, the CDR3 reads TGTGCCAGCAGCTTTGGGACAGGAGCCTACGAGCAGTACTTC. Translating gives CASSFGTGAYEQYF.

The J gene is TRBJ2-2, the V gene TRBV9; D remains unclear. This CDR3 has 16 amino acids. Trimming left V 0 bases short and J 1 base short, with 10 bases between. Germline loops: CDR1 SGDLS, CDR2 YYNGEE. CDR3 in amino acids: CASSVALKQNTGELFF. The CDR3 bases are TGTGCCAGCAGCGTAGCTCTGAAGCAGAACACCGGGGAGCTGTTTTTT.

CDR3 in DNA: TGTGCCAGCTCACTTAACACCGGGACAGGGAATTACGAGCAGTACTTC. It yields the protein CASSLNTGTGNYEQYF. This rearrangement joins TRBV18 to TRBJ2-7; 9 nucleotides match TRBD1. The CDR3 has 16 residues. The trim removed 4 bases at V and 4 bases at J, leaving 11 bases unmatched. Per germline, CDR1 KGHSH and CDR2 LQKENI.

The chain employs TRBV5-1 and TRBJ1-2; possibly TRBD1 for D (5 bases). V lost 1 base, J lost 4 bases, and 17 bases lay in between. Looked up from germline, CDR1 is SGHRS and CDR2 is YFSETQ. The CDR3 covers 16 residues. The CDR3, as DNA: TGCGCCAGCAGCTTGAATGGGGCAGTCTCGTCCTATGGCTACACCTTC. It specifies CASSLNGAVSSYGYTF.

This chain links TRBV9 with TRBJ2-7; 12 nucleotides agree with TRBD2. With 4 bases clipped from V and 6 bases from J, the junction kept 11 bases outside the gene matches. The CDR3 is made up of 16 amino acids. CDR1 and CDR2 from the germline V gene are SGDLS and YYNGEE. For the CDR3, the DNA is TGTGCCAGCAGCCTAGGGGCTAGCGGGGGGGCCGGCGAGCAGTACTTC. It encodes CASSLGASGGAGEQYF.

The genes are TRBV5-1 and TRBJ1-5; D remains ambiguous. There are 15 residues in the CDR3. V gave up 0 bases and J gave up 1 base, with 8 bases separating them. From germline, CDR1 is SGHRS and CDR2 YFSETQ. CDR3 sequence: CASSLAGSSNQPQHF. CDR3 nucleotide sequence: TGCGCCAGCAGCTTGGCCGGGAGCAGCAATCAGCCCCAGCATTTT.